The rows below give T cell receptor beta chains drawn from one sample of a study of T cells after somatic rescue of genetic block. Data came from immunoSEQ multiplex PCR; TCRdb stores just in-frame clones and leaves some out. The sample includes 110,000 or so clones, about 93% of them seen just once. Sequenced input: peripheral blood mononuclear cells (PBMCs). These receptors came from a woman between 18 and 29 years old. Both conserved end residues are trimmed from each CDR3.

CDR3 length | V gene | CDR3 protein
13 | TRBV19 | ASSILLDRFQPQH
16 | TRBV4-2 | ASSRRGQANSGANVLT
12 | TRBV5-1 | ARRQVAFPYEQY
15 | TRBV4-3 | ASSQARQGMVNTEAF
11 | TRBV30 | AWTLRGGYGYT
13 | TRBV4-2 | ASSPDPSGDYEQY
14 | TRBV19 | ASLNFGQEGNYGYT
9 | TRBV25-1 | ASKAIYGYT
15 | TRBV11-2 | ASSLVSQGAPPYGYT
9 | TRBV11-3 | ASSQKWPQH
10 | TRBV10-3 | ASTTGNQPQH
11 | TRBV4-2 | ASSQVRGIGYT
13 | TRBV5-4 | ASSFTGAGDEKLF
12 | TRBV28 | ASRLTGGGLRAF
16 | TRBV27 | ASSLFRGVSATNEKLF
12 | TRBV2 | ASSETSSPDGYT
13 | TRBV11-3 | ASSEQQGPPYGYT
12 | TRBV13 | ASSPRIGSYEQY
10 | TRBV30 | AWGLENNEQF
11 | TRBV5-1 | ASGTTGGTKAF
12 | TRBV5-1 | ASSSRTGKNTIY
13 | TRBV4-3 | ASSQEGVGGNTIY